The rows below give T cell receptor beta chains drawn from one sample of a study of blood T cell dynamics during melanoma immunotherapy. Generated by immunoSEQ multiplex PCR, the TCRdb table keeps only in-frame clones and is missing some. The sample lists 15,000 to 20,000 clones; 94% were seen once. The input for sequencing was effector memory CD8+ T cells from blood, taken from a patient treated with checkpoint blockade. Every receptor here comes from a human donor with melanoma. The conserved cysteine and the conserved F or W are not part of the CDR3 here. Fields, in order: clone size, J gene, V gene, CDR3 protein. The size field is filled for only some rows; it gives once, few, many or a size class.

size: .
J: TRBJ2-7
V: TRBV7-9
CDR3: ASSRLAGGYEQY

size: .
J: TRBJ1-2
V: TRBV5-5
CDR3: ASSLIGGRGYT

size: .
J: TRBJ2-2
V: TRBV27
CDR3: ASSLGWTGNTGELF

size: .
J: TRBJ2-7
V: TRBV23-1
CDR3: ASSRAGSPYEQY

size: .
J: TRBJ1-1
V: TRBV2
CDR3: ASTGGAVSEAF

size: .
J: TRBJ2-1
V: TRBV21-1
CDR3: ASSLTSGRRNEQF

size: .
J: TRBJ2-1
V: TRBV10-1
CDR3: ASSEPEQF

size: .
J: TRBJ2-3
V: TRBV28
CDR3: ASSPVADTQY

size: .
J: TRBJ1-3
V: TRBV27
CDR3: ASSLSWQRSGNTIY

size: .
J: TRBJ2-2
V: TRBV9
CDR3: ASSQTFRVADTGELF

size: .
J: TRBJ2-5
V: TRBV7-2
CDR3: ASSLLREWEQY

size: .
J: TRBJ1-5
V: TRBV27
CDR3: ASSSLQGISNQPQH

size: .
J: TRBJ2-7
V: TRBV7-8
CDR3: ASSLDYEQY

size: .
J: TRBJ2-3
V: TRBV7-8
CDR3: ASSLAPGSTDTQY

size: .
J: TRBJ2-3
V: TRBV5-1
CDR3: ASSYDPAGVDTQY

size: .
J: TRBJ2-7
V: TRBV6-6
CDR3: ASRTERGYEQY

size: .
J: TRBJ2-1
V: TRBV28
CDR3: ASSFSAGQQF

size: .
J: TRBJ1-1
V: TRBV6-1
CDR3: ASSEGMNTEAF

size: .
J: TRBJ2-1
V: TRBV15
CDR3: ATSPPPDNEQF

size: .
J: TRBJ2-6
V: TRBV9
CDR3: ASSAPAGGLGANVLT

size: .
J: TRBJ2-4
V: TRBV27
CDR3: ASRGFGTSGDVGIQY

size: .
J: .
V: TRBV27
CDR3: ASSLSAGTGWAYEQY

size: .
J: TRBJ2-3
V: TRBV2
CDR3: ASSEPSIDTDTQY

size: few
J: TRBJ1-5
V: TRBV5-6
CDR3: ATRGISNQPQH

size: .
J: TRBJ2-2
V: TRBV28
CDR3: ATGVGISDTGELF

size: .
J: TRBJ1-4
V: TRBV12-5
CDR3: ASGLVVQGSLSRPTNEKLF

size: .
J: TRBJ2-4
V: TRBV13
CDR3: ASSLRGAGEKNIQY

size: .
J: TRBJ1-1
V: TRBV9
CDR3: ASSAGLMNTEAF

size: .
J: TRBJ2-5
V: TRBV9
CDR3: ASSAFGSFETQY

size: .
J: TRBJ2-7
V: TRBV10-2
CDR3: ASSQAGGSGEQY

size: .
J: TRBJ1-2
V: TRBV27
CDR3: ATGARLGYGYT

size: .
J: TRBJ2-7
V: TRBV13
CDR3: ASSPQSTGYEQY

size: .
J: TRBJ2-2
V: TRBV6-5
CDR3: ASSYSGGWGAGELF

size: .
J: TRBJ2-7
V: TRBV13
CDR3: ASSLGRLYEQY

size: .
J: TRBJ2-7
V: TRBV6-4
CDR3: ASLEDGTATYEQY

size: .
J: TRBJ2-3
V: TRBV7-3
CDR3: ASSSPGTSGRGTDTQY

size: .
J: TRBJ2-1
V: TRBV11-2
CDR3: ASSSPRDRGGNEQF

size: .
J: TRBJ2-1
V: TRBV5-4
CDR3: ASSLKRERGNEQF

size: .
J: TRBJ2-5
V: TRBV27
CDR3: ASSQRDRKETQY

size: .
J: TRBJ2-5
V: TRBV5-4
CDR3: ASRDEETQY

size: .
J: TRBJ2-7
V: TRBV6-5
CDR3: GPRSESYEQY

size: once
J: TRBJ1-1
V: TRBV7-9
CDR3: ASSSPGDTEAF

size: .
J: TRBJ1-3
V: TRBV28
CDR3: ASSPPSGNTIY

size: .
J: TRBJ2-2
V: TRBV28
CDR3: ASSLYRQDTGELF

size: .
J: TRBJ1-2
V: TRBV9
CDR3: ASDGGNYGYT

size: once
J: TRBJ2-7
V: TRBV7-9
CDR3: ASSPPGQGSYEQY

size: .
J: TRBJ1-1
V: TRBV5-1
CDR3: ASSLVPRGTTEAF

size: .
J: TRBJ1-2
V: TRBV6-5
CDR3: ASSRQENYGYT

size: .
J: TRBJ2-6
V: TRBV7-6
CDR3: ASSLDVGHSGANVLT

size: .
J: TRBJ2-1
V: TRBV5-6
CDR3: ASSFGSSYNEQF

size: .
J: TRBJ2-7
V: TRBV20-1
CDR3: SWSYEQY